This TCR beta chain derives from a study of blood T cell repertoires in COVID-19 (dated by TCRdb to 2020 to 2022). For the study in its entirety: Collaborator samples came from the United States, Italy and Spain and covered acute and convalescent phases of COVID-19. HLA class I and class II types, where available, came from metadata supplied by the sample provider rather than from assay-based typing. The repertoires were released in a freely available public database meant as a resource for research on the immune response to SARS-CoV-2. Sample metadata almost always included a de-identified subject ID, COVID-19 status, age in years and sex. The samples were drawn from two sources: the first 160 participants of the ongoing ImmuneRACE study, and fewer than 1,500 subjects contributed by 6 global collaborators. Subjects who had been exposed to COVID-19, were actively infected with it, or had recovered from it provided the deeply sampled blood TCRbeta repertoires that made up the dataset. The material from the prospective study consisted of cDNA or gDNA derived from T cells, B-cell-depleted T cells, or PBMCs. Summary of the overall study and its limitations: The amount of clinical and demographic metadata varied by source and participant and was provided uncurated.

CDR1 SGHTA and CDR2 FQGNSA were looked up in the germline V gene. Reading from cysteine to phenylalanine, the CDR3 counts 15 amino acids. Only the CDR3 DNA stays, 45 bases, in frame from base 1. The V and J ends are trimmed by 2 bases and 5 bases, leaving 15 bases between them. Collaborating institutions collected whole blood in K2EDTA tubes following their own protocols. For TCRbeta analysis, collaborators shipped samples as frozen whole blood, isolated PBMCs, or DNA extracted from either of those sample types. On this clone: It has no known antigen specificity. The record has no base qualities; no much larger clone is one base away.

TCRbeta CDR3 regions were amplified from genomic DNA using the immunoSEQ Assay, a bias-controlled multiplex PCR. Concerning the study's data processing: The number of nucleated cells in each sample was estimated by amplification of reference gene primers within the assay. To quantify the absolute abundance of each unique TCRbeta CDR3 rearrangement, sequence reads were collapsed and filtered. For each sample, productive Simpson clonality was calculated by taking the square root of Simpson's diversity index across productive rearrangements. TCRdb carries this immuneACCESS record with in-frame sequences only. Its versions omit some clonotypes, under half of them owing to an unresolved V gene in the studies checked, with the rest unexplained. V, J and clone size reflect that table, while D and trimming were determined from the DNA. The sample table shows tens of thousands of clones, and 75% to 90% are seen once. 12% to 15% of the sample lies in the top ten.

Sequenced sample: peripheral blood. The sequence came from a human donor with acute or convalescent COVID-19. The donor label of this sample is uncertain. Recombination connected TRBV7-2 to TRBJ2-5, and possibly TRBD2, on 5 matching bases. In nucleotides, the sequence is TGTGCCAGCAGCTTACGAACGGGAAGAGGGGAGACCCAGTACTTC. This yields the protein CASSLRTGRGETQYF.